A selection of T cell receptor beta chains follows, all from one sample in a study of technical replicates of blood from a few donors. Produced via immunoSEQ multiplex PCR; TCRdb's table is partial and in-frame only. This table holds 65,000 to 90,000 clones, less than 99% found once. Sequencing used T cells isolated from PBMCs. Receptors originate from a human donor in good health. CDR3s include the opening cysteine and the closing phenylalanine or tryptophan. The order of the fields is V gene, D gene, J gene, clone size, CDR3 DNA, CDR3 protein. D genes are given only for firm matches. Only part of the rows carry a size: once, few, many, or a class if the clone is expanded.

>TRBV6-5|.|TRBJ2-5|.
TGTGCCAGCAGTTACGGGCGCACAGGGTGGGAGACCCAGTACTTC
CASSYGRTGWETQYF
>TRBV28|.|TRBJ2-7|.
TGTGCCAGCAGTCAACAGGATTACGAGCAGTACTTC
CASSQQDYEQYF
>TRBV19|TRBD1|TRBJ1-2|once
TGTGCCAGTAGTGGGACAGGGCAGGACTATGGCTACACCTTC
CASSGTGQDYGYTF
>TRBV9|.|TRBJ2-1|.
TGTGCCAGCAGCCTCCGAAAGAGCTCCTACAATGAGCAGTTCTTC
CASSLRKSSYNEQFF
>TRBV15|.|TRBJ2-5|.
TGTGCCACCAGCACCCTGACAGAGATTCAAGAGACCCAGTACTTC
CATSTLTEIQETQYF
>TRBV27|.|TRBJ1-2|.
TGTGCCAGCAGTTTAGGGGGGGCAGGAGGTGGCTACACCTTC
CASSLGGAGGGYTF
>TRBV27|TRBD1|TRBJ2-7|.
TGTGCCAGCAGGCTACAGGGGGCTCGAGAGCAGTACTTC
CASRLQGAREQYF
>TRBV15|.|TRBJ2-3|.
TGTGCCACCAGCAGAGACCAGGGGTCCACAGATACGCAGTATTTT
CATSRDQGSTDTQYF
>TRBV4-2|TRBD1|TRBJ1-5|.
TGTGCCAGCAGCCAAGGGACAGGTGGTTTCGATCAGCCCCAGCATTTT
CASSQGTGGFDQPQHF
>TRBV18|.|TRBJ2-7|.
TGTGCCAGTTCCTTGACAGAATCCTACGAGCAGTACTTC
CASSLTESYEQYF
>TRBV15|TRBD1|TRBJ2-1|.
TGTGCCACCAGCAGAGTTCAGGGGGCTTTCACGGGGGAGCAGTTCTTC
CATSRVQGAFTGEQFF
>TRBV19|.|TRBJ2-6|.
TGTGCCAGTAGTTTAACGGGGTCTGGGGCCAACGTCCTGACTTTC
CASSLTGSGANVLTF
>TRBV5-1|.|TRBJ2-2|.
TGCGCCAGCAGCTTCCCCCCCGGGAGTGCGAACACCGGGGAGCTGTTTTTT
CASSFPPGSANTGELFF
>TRBV30|.|TRBJ2-5|.
TGTGCCTGGAGTCGAGGGGAGACCCAGTACTTC
CAWSRGETQYF
>TRBV28|.|TRBJ1-4|.
TGTGCCAGCAGGTTGAGCGGGCAGAGAGAAAAACTGTTTTTT
CASRLSGQREKLFF
>TRBV5-1|.|TRBJ2-1|.
TGCGCCAGCAGCCGAAGAGGGAGTAACAATGAGCAGTTCTTC
CASSRRGSNNEQFF
>TRBV9|TRBD2|TRBJ2-7|once
TGTGCCAGCAGCGTAGCGGGACTAGCGGGAGAGGAGCAGTACTTC
CASSVAGLAGEEQYF
>TRBV27|.|TRBJ1-5|.
TGTGCCAGCAGCCAGTGGGCCCCATCATATAGCAATCAGCCCCAGCATTTT
CASSQWAPSYSNQPQHF
>TRBV2|TRBD1|TRBJ2-7|few
TGTGCCAGCAGTAGACAGGGTGGCGAGCAGTACTTC
CASSRQGGEQYF
>TRBV7-3|.|TRBJ2-3|.
TGTGCCAGCAGCTTATACGGTCAACCAAGCACAGATACGCAGTATTTT
CASSLYGQPSTDTQYF
>TRBV6-1|TRBD1|TRBJ1-1|.
TGTGCCAGCAGTGAATTGGGACAGGGAACTGAAGCTTTCTTT
CASSELGQGTEAFF
>TRBV18|TRBD1|TRBJ1-5|.
TGTGCCAGCTCACCGGTAGGGGGCGACAATCAGCCCCAGCATTTT
CASSPVGGDNQPQHF
>TRBV28|TRBD1|TRBJ2-7|.
TGTGCCAGCAAGGGACAGGGGAAGCGCTACGAGCAGTACTTC
CASKGQGKRYEQYF